This T cell receptor beta chain comes out of a study of T-cell memory formation after mild COVID-19. Study-level background: The two donors had largely donor-specific TCR clusters.

General study findings and limits: Detection of some responders pre-infection suggested pre-existing cross-reactive memory T cells participated. Researchers could not confirm that second-wave clones peaking on day 37 targeted SARS-CoV-2. Among clones contracting day 15 to 85, CD4/CD8 was balanced, whereas later expanders leaned CD4+.

A few counts support this clonotype. Its antigen remains unidentified. TCRdb re-called the 5' RACE reads with MiXCR, one entry per CDR3 protein. The sample holds hundreds of thousands of distinct CDR3 sequences, nearly 25% seen once. The sample taken for sequencing was PBMCs or a T cell subset sorted from them (not recorded which). The sequence derives from an adult woman who had mild COVID-19 (a few samples of this study predate the infection). Cell type and time point are not known.

For the CDR3, the DNA is TGTGCCAGCAGCTCGCAGGGGAGTAGTGGCACTGAAGCTTTCTTT. Translating gives CASSSQGSSGTEAFF. The V gene is TRBV7-2, the J gene TRBJ1-1; TRBD1 is a possible D gene (6 bases). Germline lookup yields CDR1 SGHTA and CDR2 FQGNSA. V lost 4 bases, J lost 4 bases, and 16 bases lay in between. The CDR3 is 15 amino acids.